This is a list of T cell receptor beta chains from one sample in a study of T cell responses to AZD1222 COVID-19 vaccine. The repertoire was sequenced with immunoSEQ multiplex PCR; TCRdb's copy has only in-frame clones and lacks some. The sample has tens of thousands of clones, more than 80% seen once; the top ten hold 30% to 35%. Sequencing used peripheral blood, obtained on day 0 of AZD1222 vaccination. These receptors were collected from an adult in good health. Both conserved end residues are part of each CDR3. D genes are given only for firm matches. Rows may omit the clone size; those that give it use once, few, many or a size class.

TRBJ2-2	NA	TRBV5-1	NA	CASSGSSTGELFF	TGCGCCAGCAGCGGCAGTTCCACCGGGGAGCTGTTTTTT
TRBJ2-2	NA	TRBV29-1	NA	CSVALGISNTGELFF	TGCAGCGTTGCTTTGGGGATATCGAACACCGGGGAGCTGTTTTTT
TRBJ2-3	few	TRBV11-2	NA	CASSPGQVWIDTQYF	TGTGCCAGCAGCCCAGGGCAGGTGTGGATAGATACGCAGTATTTT
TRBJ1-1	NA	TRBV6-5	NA	CASSRWENTEAFF	TGTGCCAGCAGCCGATGGGAGAACACTGAAGCTTTCTTT
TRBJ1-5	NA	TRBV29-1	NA	CSVAMQFNQPQHF	TGCAGCGTTGCTATGCAGTTTAATCAGCCCCAGCATTTT
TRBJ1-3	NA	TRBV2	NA	CASSEALGQSSGNTIYF	TGTGCCAGCAGTGAAGCGCTTGGACAGAGCTCTGGAAACACCATATATTTT
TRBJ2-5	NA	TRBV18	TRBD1	CASSLYRDRGSGETQYF	TGTGCCAGCTCACTATACCGGGACAGGGGGTCAGGTGAGACCCAGTACTTC
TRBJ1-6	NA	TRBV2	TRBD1	CAGQGTYNSPLHF	TGTGCGGGACAGGGGACCTATAATTCACCCCTCCACTTT
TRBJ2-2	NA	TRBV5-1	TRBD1	CASSLEGQGFPGELFF	TGCGCCAGCAGCTTGGAAGGACAGGGGTTCCCCGGGGAGCTGTTTTTT
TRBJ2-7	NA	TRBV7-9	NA	CASSLGQLYEQYF	TGTGCCAGCAGCTTAGGGCAACTCTACGAGCAGTACTTC
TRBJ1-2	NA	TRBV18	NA	CASSPTLDNYGYTF	TGTGCCAGCTCACCTACCCTGGACAACTATGGCTACACCTTC
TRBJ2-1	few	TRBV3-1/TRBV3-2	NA	CASSPSGLMGNEQFF	TGTGCCAGCAGTCCCTCGGGTCTGATGGGGAATGAGCAGTTCTTC
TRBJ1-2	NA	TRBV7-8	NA	CASSFIPGDYGYTF	TGTGCCAGCAGCTTCATACCGGGGGACTATGGCTACACCTTC
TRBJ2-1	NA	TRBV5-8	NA	CASSFSVDEQFF	TGTGCCAGCAGCTTCTCAGTCGATGAGCAGTTCTTC
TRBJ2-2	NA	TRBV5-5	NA	CASSPEAWVNTGELFF	TGTGCCAGCAGCCCGGAGGCCTGGGTGAACACCGGGGAGCTGTTTTTT
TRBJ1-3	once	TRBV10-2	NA	CASSDPRSGNTIYF	TGCGCCAGCAGTGATCCCCGCTCTGGAAACACCATATATTTT
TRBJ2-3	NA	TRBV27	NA	CASKWRGGTDTQYF	TGTGCCAGCAAGTGGCGGGGCGGCACAGATACGCAGTATTTT
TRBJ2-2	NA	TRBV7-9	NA	CASSLQGWYTGELFF	TGTGCCAGCAGCTTACAGGGTTGGTACACCGGGGAGCTGTTTTTT
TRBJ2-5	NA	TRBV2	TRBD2	CASRGGTSGETQYF	TGTGCCAGCAGGGGCGGGACTAGCGGGGAGACCCAGTACTTC
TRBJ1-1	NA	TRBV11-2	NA	CASSQEGPGNPFF	TGTGCCAGCAGCCAAGAAGGCCCCGGGAATCCCTTCTTT
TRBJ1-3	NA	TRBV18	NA	CASLQGAGNTIYF	TGTGCCAGCCTACAGGGCGCTGGAAACACCATATATTTT
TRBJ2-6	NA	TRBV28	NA	CASSLASGANVLTF	TGTGCCAGCAGCTTGGCCTCTGGGGCCAACGTCCTGACTTTC
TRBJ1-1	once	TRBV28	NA	CASSSPGRWNTEAFF	TGTGCCAGCAGTTCACCGGGACGGTGGAACACTGAAGCTTTCTTT
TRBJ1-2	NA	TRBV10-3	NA	CAISESGALLLSIDGYTF	TGTGCCATCAGTGAGTCAGGGGCCCTTCTGTTGTCTATTGATGGCTACACCTTC
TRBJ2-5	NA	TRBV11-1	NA	CASSPTGTETQYF	TGTGCCAGCAGCCCTACAGGGACCGAGACCCAGTACTTC
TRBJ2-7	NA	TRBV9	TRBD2	CASARGTSGPYEQYF	TGTGCCAGCGCTAGGGGGACTAGCGGACCTTACGAGCAGTACTTC
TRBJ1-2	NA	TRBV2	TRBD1	CASSQDRGYYGYTF	TGTGCCAGCAGCCAGGACAGGGGGTACTATGGCTACACCTTC
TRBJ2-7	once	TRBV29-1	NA	CSVAASLADEQYF	TGCAGCGTTGCCGCGAGTCTAGCAGACGAGCAGTACTTC
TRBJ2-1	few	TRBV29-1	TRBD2	CSVRLAGSYNEQFF	TGCAGCGTAAGACTAGCGGGTTCCTACAATGAGCAGTTCTTC
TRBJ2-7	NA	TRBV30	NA	CAWSVWGRSSYEQYF	TGTGCCTGGAGTGTTTGGGGTAGGAGCTCCTACGAGCAGTACTTC
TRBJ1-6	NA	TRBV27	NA	CASSLSGGPGFGNSPLHF	TGTGCCAGCAGTTTATCCGGGGGCCCGGGGTTTGGGAATTCACCCCTCCACTTT
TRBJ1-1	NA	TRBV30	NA	CAWRGGALMNTEAFF	TGTGCCTGGAGGGGGGGGGCATTGATGAACACTGAAGCTTTCTTT
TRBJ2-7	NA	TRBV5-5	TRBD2	CASSLQGLAYEQYF	TGTGCCAGCAGCTTACAGGGACTAGCGTACGAGCAGTACTTC
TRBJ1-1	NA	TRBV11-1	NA	CASSYAETEAFF	TGTGCCAGCAGCTATGCGGAAACTGAAGCTTTCTTT
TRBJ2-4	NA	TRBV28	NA	CASRDVYIQYF	TGTGCCAGCAGAGACGTGTACATTCAGTACTTC
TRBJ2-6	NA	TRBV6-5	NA	CASSFDTPGANVLTF	TGTGCCAGCAGTTTTGACACCCCTGGGGCCAACGTCCTGACTTTC
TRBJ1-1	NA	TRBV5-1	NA	CASSFGRENTEAFF	TGCGCCAGCAGCTTCGGGCGGGAGAACACTGAAGCTTTCTTT
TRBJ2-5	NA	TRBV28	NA	CATRWGAGETQYF	TGTGCCACCCGGTGGGGGGCGGGAGAGACCCAGTACTTC
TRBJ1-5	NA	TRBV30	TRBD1	CAWGQDSNQPQHF	TGTGCCTGGGGACAGGATAGCAATCAGCCCCAGCATTTT
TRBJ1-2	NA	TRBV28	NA	CASTAPGYYGYTF	TGTGCCAGCACCGCCCCCGGGTACTATGGCTACACCTTC